This paragraph reports one T cell receptor (beta chain). Data came from immunoSEQ multiplex PCR; TCRdb stores just in-frame clones and leaves some out. The sample includes 200,000 to 250,000 clones, about 94% of them seen just once. This sample is part of a study of control samples from healthy donors and cancer patients. This CDR3 region has 15 residues. Germline loops: CDR1 SGHNT, CDR2 YYREEE (reference sequence). V lost 4 bases to trimming and J lost 5 bases, with 18 bases between them. Sequencing used blood. The chain couples TRBV5-4 to TRBJ2-5; maybe TRBD2 (6 bases). This sequence originates from a man aged 50 to 59 in good health. The CDR3 loop reads CASSPGWGVEETQYF. CDR3 sequence (DNA): TGTGCCAGCAGCCCCGGTTGGGGGGTCGAGGAGACCCAGTACTTC.